A single TCR beta chain is shown here with its context. The record originates from a study of Ad26.COV2.S vaccination and SARS-CoV-2 variants. Regarding treatment: roughly 20 received Ad26.COV2.S at low or high dose, single or two shots; roughly 5 received placebo; per-sample allocation not given. After the first vaccine or placebo injection, samples were drawn on day 63. Sequencing used immunoSEQ multiplex PCR; TCRdb keeps in-frame clones, though not all of them. The sample shows some 450,000 clones, 90% of them seen only once. The specimen comprised peripheral blood, sampled in a trial of Ad26.COV2.S vaccine versus placebo. The receptor was derived from a person between 18 and 65 years old who received the Ad26.COV2.S COVID-19 vaccine or a placebo.

The CDR3 region has the DNA TGCGCCAGCAGTGAACAGGGGTATAATTCACCCCTCCACTTT. Translating it yields CASSEQGYNSPLHF. The rearrangement joins TRBV10-2 to TRBJ1-6; 7 bases are a match to TRBD1. The CDR3 loop spans 14 amino acids. The V gene's germline CDR1 is WSHSY and CDR2 SAAADI. V was clipped by 3 bases and J by 4 bases; unmatched bases: 0.